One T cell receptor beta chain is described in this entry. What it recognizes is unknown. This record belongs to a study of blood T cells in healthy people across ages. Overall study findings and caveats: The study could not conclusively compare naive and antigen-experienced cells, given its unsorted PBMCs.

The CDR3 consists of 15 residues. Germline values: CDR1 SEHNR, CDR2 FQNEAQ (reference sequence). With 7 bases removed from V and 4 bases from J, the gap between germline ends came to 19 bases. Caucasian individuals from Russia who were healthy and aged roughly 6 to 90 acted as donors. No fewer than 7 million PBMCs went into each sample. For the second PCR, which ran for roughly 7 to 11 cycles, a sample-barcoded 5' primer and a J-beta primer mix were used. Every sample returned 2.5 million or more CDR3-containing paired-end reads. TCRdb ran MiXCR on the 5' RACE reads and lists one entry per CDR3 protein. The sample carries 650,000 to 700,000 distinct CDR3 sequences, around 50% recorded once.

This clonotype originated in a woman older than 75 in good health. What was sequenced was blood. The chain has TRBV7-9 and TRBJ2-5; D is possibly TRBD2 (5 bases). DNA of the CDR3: TGTGCCAGCACTCTTTCGGGGAGCCCAACAGAGACCCAGTACTTC. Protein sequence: CASTLSGSPTETQYF.